The 10 T cell receptor beta chains below all came from one sample that was sequenced in a study of T-cell memory formation after mild COVID-19. Using its own MiXCR run on the 5' RACE reads, TCRdb lists one record per CDR3 protein. The data show around 400,000 distinct CDR3 sequences, 20% to 25% seen once. Sequencing was carried out using PBMCs or a T cell subset sorted from them (not recorded which). These receptors all come from an adult woman who had mild COVID-19 (a few samples of this study predate the infection). Cell type and time point are not known.

This clonotype was detected many times. The J gene is TRBJ2-1, the V gene TRBV7-8, with TRBD2 matching 9 bases. The CDR3 consists of 15 residues. Per germline, CDR1 SGHVS and CDR2 FQNEAQ. Losses at the gene ends were 6 bases for V and 6 bases for J; bases not matched to a gene: 9. The CDR3 loop is CASRPAGTSTNEQFF. The DNA for the CDR3 is TGTGCCAGCAGGCCTGCCGGGACTAGCACCAATGAGCAGTTCTTC.

This clonotype was detected only a few times. This sequence joins TRBV4-1 and TRBJ2-1; no clear D. Between the trimmed V and J ends, which lost 3 bases and 6 bases, there was a span of 15 bases. Germline loops: CDR1 MGHRA, CDR2 YSYEKL. The CDR3 sequence is 15 residues long. The CDR3 region is CASSHPGPGPNEQFF. Here the CDR3 DNA reads TGCGCCAGCAGCCATCCCGGGCCCGGGCCCAATGAGCAGTTCTTC.

This chain links TRBV25-1 with TRBJ2-2; 8 positions agree with TRBD1. Germline-derived CDR1 and CDR2 are MGHDK and SYGVNS. This CDR3 is 15 amino acids long. V gave up 3 bases and J gave up 3 bases; unmatched junction bases: 3. Here the CDR3 DNA reads TGTGCCAGCAGTGATAGCAGGGGGCACACCGGGGAGCTGTTTTTT. It yields the protein CASSDSRGHTGELFF.

This clonotype has just a few counts. V usage is TRBV7-2 and J usage is TRBJ1-2, with unresolved D. The germline V gene encodes CDR1 SGHTA and CDR2 FQGNSA. The CDR3 loop spans 14 amino acids. V lost 1 base to trimming and J lost 8 bases, with 14 bases between them. In DNA form, the CDR3 reads TGTGCCAGCAGCTTAGTACAGACGTCGGGCGGCTACACCTTC. Protein: CASSLVQTSGGYTF.

V usage is TRBV18 and J usage is TRBJ1-2; D gene unclear. V gave up 1 base and J gave up 8 bases, with 8 bases separating them. This CDR3 comprises 12 residues. The germline CDR1 and CDR2 sequences are KGHSH and LQKENI. CDR3 residues: CASSPQRGGYTF. For the CDR3, the DNA is TGTGCCAGCTCACCACAGCGTGGCGGCTACACCTTC.

The chain joins TRBV5-1 to TRBJ2-1; 9 bases map to TRBD2. The germline CDR1 and CDR2 sequences are SGHRS and YFSETQ. Trimming cost V 4 bases and J 0 bases; bases outside gene matches: 8. The CDR3 loop spans 17 amino acids. CDR3 loop: CASSQGVAGDSYNEQFF. CDR3 nucleotides: TGCGCCAGCAGCCAAGGGGTAGCGGGAGACTCCTACAATGAGCAGTTCTTC.

This clonotype appeared a few times. This sequence joins TRBV19 and TRBJ1-1; no clear D gene. CDR1 LNHDA and CDR2 SQIVND come from the germline V gene (reference sequence). Trimming took off 3 bases at V and 4 bases at J, with 9 bases between the two ends. The CDR3 consists of 13 residues. CDR3 nucleotide sequence: TGTGCCAGTAGTATCACGGGGTTCACTGAAGCTTTCTTT. Amino acids: CASSITGFTEAFF.

The chain combines TRBV15 with TRBJ1-2; TRBD1 is a possible D gene (6 bases). CDR1 LNHNV and CDR2 YYDKDF come from the germline V gene (reference sequence). The CDR3 sequence is 15 residues long. V lost 2 bases and J 6 bases, leaving 16 bases between the germline ends. The CDR3 coding sequence is TGTGCCACCAGCAGACCCGGGGGCGGCCCTCATGGCTACACCTTC. Protein: CATSRPGGGPHGYTF.

This clonotype came up a few times. The chain carries TRBV7-9 and TRBJ1-3; D is possibly TRBD1 (5 bases). This CDR3 is 14 amino acids long. V was cut by 5 bases and J by 8 bases, with 16 bases left in between. Germline V lookup: CDR1 SEHNR, CDR2 FQNEAQ (reference sequence). The CDR3 DNA is TGTGCCAGCAGCCCCCGACCAGGGCGGGACACCATATATTTT. Residues: CASSPRPGRDTIYF.

The sample holds a few counts of this clonotype. V and J are TRBV7-2 and TRBJ2-2; D tentatively reads TRBD1 or TRBD2 (5 bases each). Germline loops: CDR1 SGHTA, CDR2 FQGNSA. Between the trimmed V and J ends, which lost 1 base and 4 bases, there was a span of 7 bases. The CDR3 has 14 residues. DNA of the CDR3: TGTGCCAGCAGCTTAGTCGGGGCCACCGGGGAGCTGTTTTTT. Translating gives CASSLVGATGELFF.